This T cell receptor beta chain was captured in a study of blood T cell repertoires in COVID-19. Study at large: Samples taken during acute and convalescent COVID-19 were collected in the United States, Italy and Spain. PBMCs, B-cell-depleted T cells, or T cells provided the cDNA or gDNA that made up the material.

The authors' processing: Amplification from reference gene primers served as the basis for estimated nucleated cell counts. Clones were read by immunoSEQ multiplex PCR, and TCRdb kept only the in-frame ones, dropping some. D and trimming come from the DNA, and the V and J calls and clone size come from that table. Among around 300,000 clones listed, over 80% were seen once. Germline V gene sequence: CDR1 SNHLY, CDR2 FYNNEI. V was cut by 3 bases and J by 1 base, with 9 bases left in between. The CDR3 is 15 residues long. This receptor was identified in a woman aged 50 to 60 with active or convalescent COVID-19. Sequences were obtained from peripheral blood. The chain is built from TRBV2 and TRBJ2-2; D is ambiguous. The CDR3 DNA is TGTGCCAGCAGTGACTACTCGCTGAACACCGGGGAGCTGTTTTTT. This gives the protein CASSDYSLNTGELFF.